The clone carrying this T cell receptor (beta chain) has only a few counts. Combining a sample-barcoded 5' primer with a J-beta primer mix, a second PCR ran for roughly 7 to 12 cycles. TCRdb processed the 5' RACE reads anew with MiXCR; each CDR3 protein has one entry. The table lists some 1,800,000 distinct CDR3 sequences, roughly two fifths of them singletons, with about 23% in the top ten. These data are taken from a study of blood T cells in healthy people across ages. Study information: Per two T cells, about one barcoded beta molecule was captured through template switching.

Donors were healthy Caucasian individuals from Russia aged roughly 6 to 95. The extraction recovered at least 5 micrograms of total RNA per sample. This TCR derives from a human donor in good health. Sequences were obtained from blood.

The chain's CDR3 is CASIPGGQRYEQYF. The CDR3 DNA is TGTGCCAGCATCCCTGGGGGACAGCGCTACGAGCAGTACTTC. The V gene is TRBV28, the J gene TRBJ2-7; 7 bases are a match to TRBD1. V was pared by 7 bases and J by 3 bases, with 9 bases of the junction left unmatched. Germline lookup yields CDR1 MDHEN and CDR2 SYDVKM. The length of the CDR3 is 14 residues.